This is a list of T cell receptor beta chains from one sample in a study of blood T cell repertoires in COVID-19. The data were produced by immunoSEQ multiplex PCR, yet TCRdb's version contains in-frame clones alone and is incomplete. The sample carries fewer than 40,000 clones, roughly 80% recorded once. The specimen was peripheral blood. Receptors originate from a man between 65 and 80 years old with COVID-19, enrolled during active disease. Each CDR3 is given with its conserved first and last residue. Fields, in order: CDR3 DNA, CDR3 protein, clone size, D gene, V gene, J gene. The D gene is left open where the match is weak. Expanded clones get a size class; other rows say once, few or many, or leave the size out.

DNA: TGTGCCAGCAGTTTATGGCCACGGGGGGCAAGGGCGAGTTATGGCTACACCTTC; CDR3: CASSLWPRGARASYGYTF; size: .; D: .; V: TRBV27; J: TRBJ1-2
DNA: TGTGCCAGCAGCCCCAGACTAGCGGGGGCCAATGAGCAGTTCTTC; CDR3: CASSPRLAGANEQFF; size: .; D: TRBD2; V: TRBV7-3; J: TRBJ2-1
DNA: TGTGCCAGCAGCAGTCCGGACAGGGGAAATGAAAAACTGTTTTTT; CDR3: CASSSPDRGNEKLFF; size: .; D: TRBD1; V: TRBV9; J: TRBJ1-4
DNA: TGCGCCAGCAGTGGAGGACAGGCAAATCAGCCCCAGCATTTT; CDR3: CASSGGQANQPQHF; size: .; D: TRBD1; V: TRBV23-1; J: TRBJ1-5
DNA: TGTGCCAGCAGCTCCGGGACAGGAGCTCGGGAGCAGTACTTC; CDR3: CASSSGTGAREQYF; size: .; D: TRBD1; V: TRBV7-3; J: TRBJ2-7
DNA: TGTGCCAGCAGTTACGACTTTGGGGGGTATGGCTACACCTTC; CDR3: CASSYDFGGYGYTF; size: .; D: .; V: TRBV6-2/TRBV6-3; J: TRBJ1-2
DNA: TGTGCCAGCAGCCAAGTACAGGGAAACAATCAGCCCCAGCATTTT; CDR3: CASSQVQGNNQPQHF; size: .; D: .; V: TRBV4-2; J: TRBJ1-5
DNA: TGTGCCAGCAGCTTATTGGGGTCGGGACGGGGGAGATTCTACAATGAGCAGTTCTTC; CDR3: CASSLLGSGRGRFYNEQFF; size: .; D: .; V: TRBV7-8; J: TRBJ2-1
DNA: TGTGCCAGCAGCTTGGGACTAGCGTCCTACGAGCAGTACTTC; CDR3: CASSLGLASYEQYF; size: .; D: TRBD2; V: TRBV7-2; J: TRBJ2-7
DNA: TGTGCCTCAAGTGGCCTAGAGAACACTGAAGCTTTCTTT; CDR3: CASSGLENTEAFF; size: .; D: .; V: TRBV2; J: TRBJ1-1
DNA: TGTGCCAGCAGCTTAAAGCCCCGGACTAGCGGGAGAGGCAATGAGCAGTTCTTC; CDR3: CASSLKPRTSGRGNEQFF; size: .; D: TRBD2; V: TRBV7-3; J: TRBJ2-1
DNA: TGTGCCAGCAGCGTACTTCCGACAGGGGGATATGGCTACACCTTC; CDR3: CASSVLPTGGYGYTF; size: .; D: TRBD1; V: TRBV9; J: TRBJ1-2
DNA: TGTGCCAGCAGCCCTTTACAGGGTACTGGGGCCAACGTCCTGACTTTC; CDR3: CASSPLQGTGANVLTF; size: .; D: .; V: TRBV5-4; J: TRBJ2-6
DNA: TGTGCCAGCAGCTTTAGCTACGAGCAGTACTTC; CDR3: CASSFSYEQYF; size: .; D: .; V: TRBV5-6; J: TRBJ2-7
DNA: TGCGCCAGCAGCCCTGACATGTCCGGGGCCAACGTCCTGACTTTC; CDR3: CASSPDMSGANVLTF; size: .; D: .; V: TRBV5-1; J: TRBJ2-6
DNA: TGTGCCAGCAGCCCGATACAGGGGGCGGAGAACACTGAAGCTTTCTTT; CDR3: CASSPIQGAENTEAFF; size: .; D: TRBD1; V: TRBV5-4; J: TRBJ1-1
DNA: TGTGCCACAACTTCGCCGGGACTAGCGGTGGGTGGTTCCTACAATGAGCAGTTCTTC; CDR3: CATTSPGLAVGGSYNEQFF; size: .; D: TRBD2; V: TRBV19; J: TRBJ2-1
DNA: TGTGCCAGCAGCTTAGAGGACAGCTATAATTCACCCCTCCACTTT; CDR3: CASSLEDSYNSPLHF; size: .; D: .; V: TRBV11-2; J: TRBJ1-6
DNA: TGCGCCAGCAGCAGGGGACAGGGGAAGGAGACCCAGTACTTC; CDR3: CASSRGQGKETQYF; size: once; D: TRBD1; V: TRBV5-1; J: TRBJ2-5
DNA: TGTGCCAGCAGCTTAAAGTGGCGGGTAGCGGGGTCCTACAATGAGCAGTTCTTC; CDR3: CASSLKWRVAGSYNEQFF; size: .; D: TRBD2; V: TRBV7-9; J: TRBJ2-1
DNA: TGTGCCAGCAGCCAAGGGGGGGTCCGCTCCTACAATGAGCAGTTCTTC; CDR3: CASSQGGVRSYNEQFF; size: .; D: .; V: TRBV4-2; J: TRBJ2-1
DNA: TGCGCCAGCAGCGAGAGACAGGGACAATACACAGATACGCAGTATTTT; CDR3: CASSERQGQYTDTQYF; size: .; D: TRBD1; V: TRBV5-1; J: TRBJ2-3
DNA: TGTGCCAGCAGCACCATGGGGCTTCCCTACACCGGGGAGCTGTTTTTT; CDR3: CASSTMGLPYTGELFF; size: .; D: .; V: TRBV14; J: TRBJ2-2
DNA: TGTGCCAGCAGTTATTCGACAGTGGGGATCTACGAGCAGTACTTC; CDR3: CASSYSTVGIYEQYF; size: .; D: .; V: TRBV6-6; J: TRBJ2-7
DNA: TGTGCCAGCTATAATTACCGGGAAGAGACCCAGTACTTC; CDR3: CASYNYREETQYF; size: .; D: .; V: TRBV5-4; J: TRBJ2-5
DNA: TGTGCCACCAGTCTGAAAGGACTAGCGGGGGACTACGAGCAGTACTTC; CDR3: CATSLKGLAGDYEQYF; size: .; D: TRBD2; V: TRBV15; J: TRBJ2-7
DNA: TGCGCCAGCAGCTTGGACGACAGGGGTGAGACCCAGTACTTC; CDR3: CASSLDDRGETQYF; size: .; D: TRBD1; V: TRBV5-1; J: TRBJ2-5